This entry is about one T cell receptor beta chain. Its target is not known. TCRdb called the 5' RACE reads again in MiXCR, with one record for every CDR3 protein. The sample yields around 770,000 distinct CDR3 sequences, approximately 10% seen once. This sample was taken from a study of CD8 T cells in ankylosing spondylitis. Study-level results: Enrichment of disease-linked clones was reportedly significant in matched ankylosing spondylitis synovial fluid. Characteristic, it appeared, of ankylosing spondylitis blood was a TCR beta motif of fewer than 10 highly homologous variants. In reactive arthritis synovial fluid and blood, some motif variants had been reported before.

The CDR3 has 16 amino acids. Trimming removed 4 bases from V and 5 bases from J; junction bases left unmatched: 12. Germline CDR1 SGHKS, CDR2 YYEKEE (reference sequence). The sequencing sample was made of blood, either unsorted or a sorted T cell fraction (not recorded which). This TCR was sampled from a male donor with ankylosing spondylitis. This chain uses TRBV5-5 with TRBJ1-1, with 9 bases identical to TRBD1. This chain's CDR3 is CASSLRDRVYGTEAFF. CDR3 DNA: TGTGCCAGCAGCCTCCGGGACAGGGTTTATGGGACTGAAGCTTTCTTT.